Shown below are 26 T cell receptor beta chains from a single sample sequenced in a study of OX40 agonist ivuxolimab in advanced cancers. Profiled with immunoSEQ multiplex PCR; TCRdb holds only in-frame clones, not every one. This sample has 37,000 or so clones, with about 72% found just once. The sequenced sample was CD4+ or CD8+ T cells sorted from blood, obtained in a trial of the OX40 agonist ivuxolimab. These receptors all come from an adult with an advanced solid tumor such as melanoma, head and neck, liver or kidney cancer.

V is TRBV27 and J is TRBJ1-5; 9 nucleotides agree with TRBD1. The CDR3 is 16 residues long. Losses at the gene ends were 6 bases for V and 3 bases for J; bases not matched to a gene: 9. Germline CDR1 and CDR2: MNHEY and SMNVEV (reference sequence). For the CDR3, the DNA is TGTGCCAGCAGCAAATCGGGGACAGGGAACAATCAGCCCCAGCATTTT. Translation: CASSKSGTGNNQPQHF.

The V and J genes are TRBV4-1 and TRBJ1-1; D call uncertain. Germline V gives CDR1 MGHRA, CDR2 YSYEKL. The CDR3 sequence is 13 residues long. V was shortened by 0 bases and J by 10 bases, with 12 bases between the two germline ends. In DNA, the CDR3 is TGCGCCAGCAGCCAAGATAAGAGGGTGGGAGCTTTCTTT. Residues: CASSQDKRVGAFF.

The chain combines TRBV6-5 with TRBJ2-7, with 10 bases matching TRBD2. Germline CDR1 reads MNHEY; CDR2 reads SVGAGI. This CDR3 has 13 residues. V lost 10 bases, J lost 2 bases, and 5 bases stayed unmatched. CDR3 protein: CATVAGGPYEQYF. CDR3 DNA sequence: TGTGCCACTGTAGCGGGAGGCCCCTACGAGCAGTACTTC.

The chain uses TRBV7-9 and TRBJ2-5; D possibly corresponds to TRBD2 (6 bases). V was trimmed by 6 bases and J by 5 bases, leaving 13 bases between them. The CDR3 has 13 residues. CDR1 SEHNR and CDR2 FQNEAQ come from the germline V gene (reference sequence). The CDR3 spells CASSSPGGETQYF. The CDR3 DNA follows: TGTGCCAGCAGTTCCCCCGGAGGGGAGACCCAGTACTTC.

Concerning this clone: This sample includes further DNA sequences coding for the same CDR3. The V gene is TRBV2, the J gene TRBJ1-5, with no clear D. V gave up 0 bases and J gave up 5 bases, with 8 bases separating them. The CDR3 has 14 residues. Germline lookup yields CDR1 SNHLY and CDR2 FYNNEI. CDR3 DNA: TGTGCCAGCAGTGAAGCGGTCATCGATCAGCCCCAGCATTTT. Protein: CASSEAVIDQPQHF.

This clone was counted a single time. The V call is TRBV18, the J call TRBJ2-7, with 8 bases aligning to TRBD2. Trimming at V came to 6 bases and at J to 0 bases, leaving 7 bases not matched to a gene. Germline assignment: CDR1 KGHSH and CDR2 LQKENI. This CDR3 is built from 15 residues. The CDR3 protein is CASSERELSSYEQYF. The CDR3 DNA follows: TGTGCCAGCTCGGAGCGGGAGCTGAGCTCCTACGAGCAGTACTTC.

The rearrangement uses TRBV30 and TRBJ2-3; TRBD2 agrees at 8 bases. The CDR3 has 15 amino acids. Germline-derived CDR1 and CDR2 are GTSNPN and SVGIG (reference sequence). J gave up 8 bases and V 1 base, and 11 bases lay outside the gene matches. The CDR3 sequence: CAWSGSGGPEGTQYF. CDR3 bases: TGTGCCTGGAGTGGGTCGGGAGGGCCAGAGGGTACGCAGTATTTT. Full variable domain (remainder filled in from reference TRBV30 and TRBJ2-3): SQTIHQWPATLVQPVGSPLSLECTVEGTSNPNLYWYRQAAGRGLQLLFYSVGIGQISSEVPQNLSASRPQDRQFILSSKKLLLSDSGFYLCAWSGSGGPEGTQYFGPGTRLTVL.

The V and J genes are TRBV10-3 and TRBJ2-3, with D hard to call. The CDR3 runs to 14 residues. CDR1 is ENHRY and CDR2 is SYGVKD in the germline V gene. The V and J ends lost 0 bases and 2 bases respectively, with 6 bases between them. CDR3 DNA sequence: TGTGCCATCAGTGAGTCGGCCTCCACAGATACGCAGTATTTT. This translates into CAISESASTDTQYF.

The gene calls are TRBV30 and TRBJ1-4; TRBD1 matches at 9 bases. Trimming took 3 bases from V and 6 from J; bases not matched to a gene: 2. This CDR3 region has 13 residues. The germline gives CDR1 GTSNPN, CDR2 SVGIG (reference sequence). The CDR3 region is CAWSTGGDEKLFF. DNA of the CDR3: TGTGCCTGGAGCACAGGGGGCGATGAAAAACTGTTTTTT.

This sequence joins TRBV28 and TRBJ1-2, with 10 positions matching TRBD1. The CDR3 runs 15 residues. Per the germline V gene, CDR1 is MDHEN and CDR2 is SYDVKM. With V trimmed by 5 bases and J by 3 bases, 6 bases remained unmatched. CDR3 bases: TGTGCCAGCAGTCCTGGGACAGGGGTTTACTATGGCTACACCTTC. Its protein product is CASSPGTGVYYGYTF.

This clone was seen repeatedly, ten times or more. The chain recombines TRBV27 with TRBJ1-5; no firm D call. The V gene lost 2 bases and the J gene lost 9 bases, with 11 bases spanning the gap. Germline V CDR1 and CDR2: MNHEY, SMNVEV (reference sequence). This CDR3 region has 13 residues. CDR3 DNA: TGTGCCAGCAGTTTAGCCGTCAGGCGGCCCCAGCATTTT. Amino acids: CASSLAVRRPQHF.

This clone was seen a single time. The DNA of the CDR3 is TGTGCCAGCAGCTTAGTAAGCCTTAGGTCACTATCAGCCTACGAGCAGTACTTC. The encoded protein is CASSLVSLRSLSAYEQYF. V is TRBV7-8 and J is TRBJ2-7; D gene uncertain. Germline V gives CDR1 SGHVS, CDR2 FQNEAQ. The CDR3 spans 18 residues. With 1 base removed from V and 2 bases from J, the gap between germline ends came to 21 bases.

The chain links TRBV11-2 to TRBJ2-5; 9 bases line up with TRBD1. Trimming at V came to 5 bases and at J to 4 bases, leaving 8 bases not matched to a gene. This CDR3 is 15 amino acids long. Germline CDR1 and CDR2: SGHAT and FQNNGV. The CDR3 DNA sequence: TGTGCCAGCAGCCTCAGCTCGGACAGGGGAGAGACCCAGTACTTC. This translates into CASSLSSDRGETQYF.

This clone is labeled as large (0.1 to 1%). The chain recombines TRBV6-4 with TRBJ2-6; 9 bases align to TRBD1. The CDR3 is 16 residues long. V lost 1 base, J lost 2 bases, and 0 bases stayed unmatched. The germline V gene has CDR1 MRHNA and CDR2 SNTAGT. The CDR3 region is CASSDWTGAGANVLTF. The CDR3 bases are TGTGCCAGCAGTGACTGGACAGGGGCTGGGGCCAACGTCCTGACTTTC.

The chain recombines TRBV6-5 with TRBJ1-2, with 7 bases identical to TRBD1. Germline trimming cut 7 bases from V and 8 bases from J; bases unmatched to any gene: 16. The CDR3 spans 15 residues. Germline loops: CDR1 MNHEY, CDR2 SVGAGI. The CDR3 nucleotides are TGTGCCAGCACCCAAGGTGATACAGGGGAATACGGCTACACCTTC. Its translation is CASTQGDTGEYGYTF.

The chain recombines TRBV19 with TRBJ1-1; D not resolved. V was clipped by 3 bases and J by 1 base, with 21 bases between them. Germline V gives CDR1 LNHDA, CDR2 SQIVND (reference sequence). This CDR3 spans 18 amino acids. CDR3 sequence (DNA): TGTGCCAGTAGTATCCCAACCCAACTTTATACTTCGAACACTGAAGCTTTCTTT. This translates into CASSIPTQLYTSNTEAFF.

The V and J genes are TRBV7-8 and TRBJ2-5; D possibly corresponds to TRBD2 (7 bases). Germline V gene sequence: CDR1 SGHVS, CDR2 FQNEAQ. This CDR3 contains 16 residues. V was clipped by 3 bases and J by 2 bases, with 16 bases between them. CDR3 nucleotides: TGTGCCAGCAGCTTTGGGGGGGCGCTTGGTCAAGAGACCCAGTACTTC. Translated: CASSFGGALGQETQYF.

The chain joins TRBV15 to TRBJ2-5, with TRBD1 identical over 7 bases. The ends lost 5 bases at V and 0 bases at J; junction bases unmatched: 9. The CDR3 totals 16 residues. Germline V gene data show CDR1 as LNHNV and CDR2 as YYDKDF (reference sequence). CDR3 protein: CATSEGPRGYQETQYF. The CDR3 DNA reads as TGTGCCACCAGCGAAGGGCCCAGGGGGTACCAAGAGACCCAGTACTTC.

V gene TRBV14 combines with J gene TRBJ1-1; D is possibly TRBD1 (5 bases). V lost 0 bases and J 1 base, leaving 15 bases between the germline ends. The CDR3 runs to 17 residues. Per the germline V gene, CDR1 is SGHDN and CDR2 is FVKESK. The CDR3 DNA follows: TGTGCCAGCAGCCAAGATTATAGGGGCAGGAGGAACACTGAAGCTTTCTTT. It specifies CASSQDYRGRRNTEAFF.

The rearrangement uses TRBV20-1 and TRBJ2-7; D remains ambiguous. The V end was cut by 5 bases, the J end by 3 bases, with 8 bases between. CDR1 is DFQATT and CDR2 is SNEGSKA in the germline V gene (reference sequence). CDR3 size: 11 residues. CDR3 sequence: CSAVSYYEQYF. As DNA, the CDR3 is TGCAGTGCTGTTTCATACTACGAGCAGTACTTC.

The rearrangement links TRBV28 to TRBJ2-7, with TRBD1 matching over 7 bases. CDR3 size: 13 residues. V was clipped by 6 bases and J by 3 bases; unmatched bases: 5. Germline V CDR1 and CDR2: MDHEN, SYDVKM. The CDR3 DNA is TGTGCCAGCAGGCCGGGACAGATCTACGAGCAGTACTTC. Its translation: CASRPGQIYEQYF. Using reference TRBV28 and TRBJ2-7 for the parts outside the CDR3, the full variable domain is DVKVTQSSRYLVKRTGEKVFLECVQDMDHENMFWYRQDPGLGLRLIYFSYDVKMKEKGDIPEGYSVSREKKERFSLILESASTNQTSMYLCASRPGQIYEQYFGPGTRLTVT.

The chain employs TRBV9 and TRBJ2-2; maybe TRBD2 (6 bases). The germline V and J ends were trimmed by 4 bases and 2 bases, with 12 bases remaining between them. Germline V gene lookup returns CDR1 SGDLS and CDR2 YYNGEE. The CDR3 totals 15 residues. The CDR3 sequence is CASSRAGSNTGELFF. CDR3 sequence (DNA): TGTGCCAGCAGCCGCGCCGGGAGCAACACCGGGGAGCTGTTTTTT. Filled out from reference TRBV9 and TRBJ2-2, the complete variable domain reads DSGVTQTPKHLITATGQRVTLRCSPRSGDLSVYWYQQSLDQGLQFLIQYYNGEERAKGNILERFSAQQFPDLHSELNLSSLELGDSALYFCASSRAGSNTGELFFGEGSRLTVL.

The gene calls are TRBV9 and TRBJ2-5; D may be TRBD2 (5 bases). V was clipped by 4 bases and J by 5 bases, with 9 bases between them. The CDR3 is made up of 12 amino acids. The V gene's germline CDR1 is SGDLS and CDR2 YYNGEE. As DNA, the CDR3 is TGTGCCAGCAGCCAACCGGGGGAGACCCAGTACTTC. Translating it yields CASSQPGETQYF.

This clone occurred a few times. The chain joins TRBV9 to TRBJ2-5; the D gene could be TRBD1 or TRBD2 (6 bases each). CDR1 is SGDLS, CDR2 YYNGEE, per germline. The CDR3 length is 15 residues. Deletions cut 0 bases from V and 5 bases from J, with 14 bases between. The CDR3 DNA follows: TGTGCCAGCAGCGTAGAAGGGGGGTCGGGGGAGACCCAGTACTTC. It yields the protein CASSVEGGSGETQYF.

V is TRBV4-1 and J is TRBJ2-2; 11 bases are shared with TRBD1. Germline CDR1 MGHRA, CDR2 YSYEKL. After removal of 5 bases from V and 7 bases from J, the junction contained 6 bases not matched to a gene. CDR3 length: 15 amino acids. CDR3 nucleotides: TGCGCCAGCAGCTACGGGACAGGGGGTGACGGGGAGCTGTTTTTT. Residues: CASSYGTGGDGELFF.

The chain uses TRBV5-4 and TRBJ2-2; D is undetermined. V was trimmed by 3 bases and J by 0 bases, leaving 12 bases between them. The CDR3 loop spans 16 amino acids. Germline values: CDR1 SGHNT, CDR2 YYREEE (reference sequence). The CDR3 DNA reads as TGTGCCAGCAGCTCGCCGACGTTCGCGAACACCGGGGAGCTGTTTTTT. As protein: CASSSPTFANTGELFF.